The 13 T cell receptor beta chains in this list originate from one sample, sequenced in a study of T cell responses to AZD1222 COVID-19 vaccine. Repertoires were generated with immunoSEQ multiplex PCR, while TCRdb's copy carries only in-frame clones and drops some. The table shows fewer than 100,000 clones, with 70% to 90% occurring only once. Sequencing was performed on peripheral blood, taken 28 days after the second AZD1222 dose. These receptors were taken from an adult who received the AZD1222 COVID-19 vaccine.

The V call is TRBV7-3, the J call TRBJ2-1; TRBD1 aligns across 11 bases. The ends lost 3 bases at V and 8 bases at J; junction bases unmatched: 9. The CDR3 sequence is 16 residues long. Germline V lookup: CDR1 SGHTA, CDR2 FQGTGA. DNA of the CDR3: TGTGCCAGCAGCTTTCCTGGGACAGGGGGAGGCGATGAGCAGTTCTTC. This codes for CASSFPGTGGGDEQFF.

This clone showed up just once. The genes are TRBV5-1 and TRBJ1-1, with D unclear. CDR1 is SGHRS and CDR2 is YFSETQ in the germline V gene. V shed 0 bases and J shed 0 bases, with 12 bases lying between them. This CDR3 region has 16 residues. CDR3 DNA: TGCGCCAGCAGCTTGGATCCCCCAGGTATGAACACTGAAGCTTTCTTT. Translation: CASSLDPPGMNTEAFF.

The chain employs TRBV2 and TRBJ2-7, with D possibly matching TRBD1 (7 bases). CDR3 length: 16 amino acids. Germline-derived CDR1 and CDR2 are SNHLY and FYNNEI. V was clipped by 10 bases and J by 0 bases, with 22 bases between them. The CDR3 sequence is CATSRTGVEGSYEQYF. Written as DNA, the CDR3 is TGTGCCACCTCAAGAACAGGGGTGGAGGGCTCCTACGAGCAGTACTTC.

The chain is built from TRBV5-4 and TRBJ1-1, with 8 bases fitting TRBD1. Germline-derived CDR1 and CDR2 are SGHNT and YYREEE (reference sequence). The CDR3 sequence is 14 residues long. Germline trimming cut 0 bases from V and 4 bases from J; bases unmatched to any gene: 2. CDR3 bases: TGTGCCAGCAGCTTGGACAGGGGGGGCACTGAAGCTTTCTTT. This gives the protein CASSLDRGGTEAFF.

The CDR3 DNA reads as TGTGCCAGCAGTTTATCACAACAGGGTCTCGTGGATTCACCCCTCCACTTT. Its protein product is CASSLSQQGLVDSPLHF. The rearrangement links TRBV27 to TRBJ1-6; D is perhaps TRBD1 (6 bases). V gave up 0 bases and J gave up 8 bases, with 17 bases separating them. The CDR3 spans 17 residues. CDR1 is MNHEY and CDR2 is SMNVEV in the germline V gene (reference sequence).

For the CDR3, the DNA is TGTGCCAGCAGCCGTGCCGGGGGCGCCTATAATTCACCCCTCCACTTT. Protein: CASSRAGGAYNSPLHF. This chain links TRBV7-9 with TRBJ1-6, with D perhaps matching TRBD1 (6 bases). The V gene's germline CDR1 is SEHNR and CDR2 FQNEAQ (reference sequence). V was clipped by 5 bases and J by 2 bases, with 13 bases between them. This CDR3 region has 16 residues.

V is TRBV7-9 and J is TRBJ2-3, with D tentatively TRBD1 or TRBD2 (5 bases each). Trimming left V 5 bases short and J 2 bases short, with 11 bases between. Germline CDR1 reads SEHNR; CDR2 reads FQNEAQ (reference sequence). The CDR3 covers 14 residues. The CDR3 is CASSPGTLTDTQYF. DNA for the CDR3: TGTGCCAGCAGCCCTGGGACCCTCACAGATACGCAGTATTTT.

The CDR3 nucleotides are TGTGCCACCAGTGATTCCGGACAGGGGGCGGTCGGAGAAAAACTGTTTTTT. As protein: CATSDSGQGAVGEKLFF. The chain joins TRBV24-1 to TRBJ1-4; 11 bases line up with TRBD1. Germline-derived CDR1 and CDR2 are KGHDR and SFDVKD. The ends lost 2 bases at V and 8 bases at J; junction bases unmatched: 9. This CDR3 is 17 amino acids long.

V usage is TRBV7-2 and J usage is TRBJ1-6; D unclear. The CDR3 sequence is 15 residues long. V was pared by 1 base and J by 10 bases, with 14 bases between. CDR1 and CDR2 (germline): SGHTA, FQGNSA. The CDR3 coding sequence is TGTGCCAGCAGCTTAGGTCTTATGTCAAGATCACCCCTCCACTTT. Protein: CASSLGLMSRSPLHF. The full variable domain, with the rest looked up from reference TRBV7-2 and TRBJ1-6, is GAGVSQSPSNKVTEKGKDVELRCDPISGHTALYWYRQSLGQGLEFLIYFQGNSAPDKSGLPSDRFSAERTGGSVSTLTIQRTQQEDSAVYLCASSLGLMSRSPLHFGNGTRLTVT.

This clone was found a few times. The rearrangement links TRBV6-6 to TRBJ1-1; D is undetermined. The CDR3 is 13 residues long. Trimming took off 7 bases at V and 0 bases at J, with 9 bases between the two ends. Looked up from germline, CDR1 is MNHNY and CDR2 is SVGAGI (reference sequence). CDR3 nucleotide sequence: TGTGCCAGCACCGAACACCTGAACACTGAAGCTTTCTTT. Protein sequence: CASTEHLNTEAFF.

The V call is TRBV7-8, the J call TRBJ2-5; the D gene is possibly TRBD1 (6 bases). Germline V gives CDR1 SGHVS, CDR2 FQNEAQ. The CDR3 consists of 14 residues. V was trimmed by 1 base and J by 5 bases, leaving 11 bases between them. The CDR3 sequence is CASSLDVGAETQYF. CDR3 nucleotides: TGTGCCAGCAGCTTAGATGTGGGGGCGGAGACCCAGTACTTC.

The genes are TRBV18 and TRBJ1-1; D gene ambiguous. The CDR3 loop spans 12 amino acids. The germline CDR1 and CDR2 sequences are KGHSH and LQKENI. Between the trimmed V and J ends, which lost 1 base and 8 bases, there was a span of 8 bases. The CDR3 nucleotides are TGTGCCAGCTCACCACGGCAACCGGAAGCTTTCTTT. Residues: CASSPRQPEAFF.

The chain is built from TRBV5-6 and TRBJ1-3, with D perhaps matching TRBD1 (5 bases). This CDR3 region has 16 residues. V was cut by 0 bases and J by 4 bases, with 14 bases left in between. Germline CDR1 SGHDT, CDR2 YYEEEE. This CDR3 reads CASSLGGTLGGNTIYF. The CDR3 DNA sequence: TGTGCCAGCAGCTTGGGGGGCACTTTGGGAGGAAACACCATATATTTT. Full variable domain (outside the CDR3, taken from reference TRBV5-6 and TRBJ1-3): DAGVTQSPTHLIKTRGQQVTLRCSPKSGHDTVSWYQQALGQGPQFIFQYYEEEERQRGNFPDRFSGHQFPNYSSELNVNALLLGDSALYLCASSLGGTLGGNTIYFGEGSWLTVV.